These 27 T cell receptor beta chains share one sample of origin, sequenced in a study of cytomegalovirus exposure and HLA in healthy donors. Primers included in the PCR were 60 Vbeta and 13 Jbeta primers. Here immunoSEQ multiplex PCR was the method, and the copy in TCRdb shows in-frame clones only, minus some. The table has roughly 160,000 clones, roughly 80% seen once. Material for sequencing was PBMCs. All receptors derive from a man aged 25 to 45 in good health and CMV-seronegative.

The V call is TRBV7-9, the J call TRBJ1-4; D is possibly TRBD1 (5 bases). The CDR3 spans 18 residues. Trimming removed 1 base from V and 2 bases from J, with 17 bases in between. The germline V gene encodes CDR1 SEHNR and CDR2 FQNEAQ (reference sequence). In nucleotides, the CDR3 is TGTGCCAGCAGCTTAGATCGGGTCAGGGTTGCTACTAATGAAAAACTGTTTTTT. It translates to CASSLDRVRVATNEKLFF. Filled out from reference TRBV7-9 and TRBJ1-4, the complete variable domain reads DTGVSQNPRHKITKRGQNVTFRCDPISEHNRLYWYRQTLGQGPEFLTYFQNEAQLEKSRLLSDRFSAERPKGSFSTLEIQRTEQGDSAMYLCASSLDRVRVATNEKLFFGSGTQLSVL.

The chain couples TRBV21-1 to TRBJ2-3; the table's TRBD1 call for D was not verified on the DNA. TRBV21-1 is reported as a pseudogene. The CDR3 has 15 residues. This chain's CDR3 is CASSKKQDSTDTQYF. CDR3 DNA: TGTGCCAGCAGCAAGAAACAGGACAGCACAGATACGCAGTATTTT.

The sample holds one count of this clone. V is TRBV4-3 and J is TRBJ2-7, with D perhaps TRBD1 (6 bases). Trimming shortened V by 1 base and J by 4 bases, and 17 bases separated the two germline ends. Germline V lookup: CDR1 LGHNA, CDR2 YSLEER. The CDR3 covers 16 residues. As DNA, the CDR3 is TGCGCCAGCAGCCAAGGTAGGACAGCCACACCATACGAGCAGTACTTC. Encoded protein: CASSQGRTATPYEQYF.

V is TRBV5-1 and J is TRBJ2-1, with D possibly TRBD2 on 6 matching bases. This CDR3 has 17 residues. The germline gives CDR1 SGHRS, CDR2 YFSETQ. V was clipped by 2 bases and J by 0 bases, with 15 bases between them. CDR3 amino acids: CASSLVGGASSYNEQFF. CDR3 nucleotide sequence: TGCGCCAGCAGCTTAGTCGGGGGAGCTAGCTCCTACAATGAGCAGTTCTTC.

The chain's CDR3 is CASSIPPLEKLFF. For the CDR3, the DNA is TGTGCCAGCAGCATTCCCCCTTTAGAAAAACTGTTTTTT. The J gene is TRBJ1-4, the V gene TRBV5-4, with D uncertain. CDR3 size: 13 residues. The germline gives CDR1 SGHNT, CDR2 YYREEE (reference sequence). V was shortened by 4 bases and J by 8 bases, with 12 bases between the two germline ends. Filled out from reference TRBV5-4 and TRBJ1-4, the complete variable domain reads ETGVTQSPTHLIKTRGQQVTLRCSSQSGHNTVSWYQQALGQGPQFIFQYYREEENGRGNFPPRFSGLQFPNYSSELNVNALELDDSALYLCASSIPPLEKLFFGSGTQLSVL.

This chain links TRBV5-4 with TRBJ2-2; 9 nucleotides align to TRBD1. CDR1 SGHNT and CDR2 YYREEE come from the germline V gene (reference sequence). The CDR3 totals 17 residues. J gave up 0 bases and V 1 base, and 4 bases lay outside the gene matches. DNA for the CDR3: TGTGCCAGCAGCTTGCCGGGACAGGGAGCGAACACCGGGGAGCTGTTTTTT. Translation gives CASSLPGQGANTGELFF.

The chain recombines TRBV6-6 with TRBJ1-6; D unresolved. The V gene lost 6 bases and the J gene lost 6 bases, with 9 bases spanning the gap. Germline CDR1 reads MNHNY; CDR2 reads SVGAGI (reference sequence). The CDR3 has 13 residues. CDR3 in amino acids: CASSPNLNSPLHF. The CDR3 DNA is TGTGCCAGCAGCCCTAATCTTAATTCACCCCTCCACTTT.

The chain has TRBV30 and TRBJ1-1; the D is unclear. Looked up from germline, CDR1 is GTSNPN and CDR2 is SVGIG (reference sequence). The CDR3 is made up of 18 amino acids. Trimming shortened V by 4 bases and J by 3 bases, and 27 bases separated the two germline ends. The CDR3 protein is CAWTCVSVAEECDTEAFF. The DNA of the CDR3 is TGTGCCTGGACCTGTGTATCAGTCGCCGAGGAGTGCGACACTGAAGCTTTCTTT.

The V gene is TRBV5-6, the J gene TRBJ2-6, with D perhaps matching TRBD1 (5 bases). Trimming removed 4 bases from V and 0 bases from J, with 8 bases in between. The CDR3 contains 15 residues. Germline V gives CDR1 SGHDT, CDR2 YYEEEE. The CDR3 DNA follows: TGTGCCAGCAGCCAAGGGGCCTCTGGGGCCAACGTCCTGACTTTC. Encoded protein: CASSQGASGANVLTF.

The rearrangement joins TRBV15 to TRBJ2-1; possible D gene TRBD2, 5 bases. V gave up 5 bases and J gave up 5 bases, with 19 bases separating them. The CDR3 length is 16 residues. Germline V gives CDR1 LNHNV, CDR2 YYDKDF (reference sequence). As DNA, the CDR3 is TGTGCCACCAGCCCGAGCGGAATGGGTTGGCACAATGAGCAGTTCTTC. Encoded protein: CATSPSGMGWHNEQFF.

This chain joins TRBV10-1 and TRBJ2-3; TRBD2 matches at 10 bases. The CDR3 is 16 amino acids. Trimming took 6 bases from V and 3 from J; bases not matched to a gene: 9. From germline, CDR1 is WNHNN and CDR2 SYGVQD (reference sequence). The CDR3 sequence is CASRIKRGGLTDTQYF. The CDR3 DNA follows: TGCGCCAGCAGGATTAAGCGGGGGGGCTTGACAGATACGCAGTATTTT.

This clone was counted between two and nine times. This chain connects TRBV29-1 to TRBJ1-2; 7 positions agree with TRBD1. V shed 4 bases and J 1 base; nucleotides not matched to a gene: 3. This CDR3 has 13 residues. Germline assignment: CDR1 SQVTM and CDR2 ANQGSEA. The CDR3 region has the DNA TGCAGCGTTGGAACAGGGGTTAACTATGGCTACACCTTC. This encodes CSVGTGVNYGYTF.

This chain joins TRBV4-3 and TRBJ1-2; maybe TRBD1 (5 bases). Looked up from germline, CDR1 is LGHNA and CDR2 is YSLEER. The V end was cut by 0 bases, the J end by 4 bases, with 9 bases between. The CDR3 loop spans 14 amino acids. CDR3 in amino acids: CASSQDRGGYGYTF. In DNA form, the CDR3 reads TGCGCCAGCAGCCAAGATAGGGGCGGCTATGGCTACACCTTC.

This chain connects TRBV30 to TRBJ2-5, with TRBD1 as a possible D gene (6 bases). The J call could be wrong; TRBJ2-7 is a better fit for the DNA end. Germline-derived CDR1 and CDR2 are GTSNPN and SVGIG (reference sequence). The CDR3 loop spans 13 amino acids. This CDR3 reads CACEQGSTYEQYF. The CDR3 DNA sequence: TGTGCCTGTGAGCAGGGGAGTACCTACGAGCAGTACTTC.

This clone was recorded only once. The chain links TRBV30 to TRBJ2-7, with a tentative D call TRBD1 (6 bases). The V end lost 1 base, the J end lost 3 bases, and 13 bases lay between the germline ends. From germline, CDR1 is GTSNPN and CDR2 SVGIG (reference sequence). This CDR3 comprises 14 residues. The CDR3: CAWSEDSPLYEQYF. For the CDR3, the DNA is TGTGCCTGGAGTGAGGACAGCCCCCTCTACGAGCAGTACTTC.

J is TRBJ1-1 and V is TRBV15; 9 bases fit TRBD1. After removal of 0 bases from V and 4 bases from J, the junction contained 6 bases not matched to a gene. Germline assignment: CDR1 LNHNV and CDR2 YYDKDF (reference sequence). There are 16 residues in the CDR3. The CDR3 spells CATSRDQDRGSTEAFF. The CDR3 DNA reads TGTGCCACCAGCAGAGATCAAGACAGGGGGAGCACTGAAGCTTTCTTT.

The chain uses TRBV7-3 and TRBJ1-6; possibly TRBD1 for D (5 bases). Trimming took off 6 bases at V and 7 bases at J, with 10 bases between the two ends. The CDR3 extends over 13 amino acids. CDR1 SGHTA and CDR2 FQGTGA come from the germline V gene. The CDR3 protein is CASRWGGNSPLHF. DNA of the CDR3: TGTGCCAGCAGATGGGGGGGGAATTCACCCCTCCACTTT.

The chain combines TRBV30 with TRBJ1-1, with 7 positions matching TRBD1. With 5 bases clipped from V and 0 bases from J, the junction kept 27 bases outside the gene matches. Germline assignment: CDR1 GTSNPN and CDR2 SVGIG (reference sequence). CDR3 size: 21 residues. CDR3 sequence (DNA): TGTGCCTGGGTGGGGGTTTGGGCCAATAAACAGGGGAAGGGGATGAACACTGAAGCTTTCTTT. It encodes CAWVGVWANKQGKGMNTEAFF.

This clone was picked up one time. The V and J genes are TRBV4-2 and TRBJ1-3, with TRBD1 as a possible D gene (6 bases). Germline-derived CDR1 and CDR2 are LGHNA and YNFKEQ. The CDR3 spans 16 residues. V was trimmed by 3 bases and J by 3 bases, leaving 15 bases between them. The CDR3 region is CASSHASGGFGNTIYF. In DNA form, the CDR3 reads TGTGCCAGCAGCCACGCCTCGGGGGGCTTTGGAAACACCATATATTTT.

The chain combines TRBV7-2 with TRBJ1-1, with 8 bases fitting TRBD1. This CDR3 region has 14 residues. With 2 bases clipped from V and 1 base from J, the junction kept 0 bases outside the gene matches. Germline V CDR1 and CDR2: SGHTA, FQGNSA. CDR3 DNA: TGTGCCAGCAGCTTACAGGGGGCGAACACTGAAGCTTTCTTT. Amino acid sequence: CASSLQGANTEAFF.

This clone is a singleton in its sample. The chain employs TRBV4-3 and TRBJ2-4, with D possibly matching TRBD1 (6 bases). Germline V gives CDR1 LGHNA, CDR2 YSLEER. This CDR3 is 16 amino acids long. Trimming left V 4 bases short and J 0 bases short, with 13 bases between. CDR3 region: CASSRGQELAKNIQYF. DNA for the CDR3: TGCGCCAGCAGCCGGGGGCAAGAATTAGCCAAAAACATTCAGTACTTC.

This clone showed up just once. This chain links TRBV6-6 with TRBJ2-1; 9 bases map to TRBD2. J gave up 2 bases and V 3 bases, and 2 bases lay outside the gene matches. This CDR3 has 15 amino acids. From germline, CDR1 is MNHNY and CDR2 SVGAGI (reference sequence). CDR3 nucleotides: TGTGCCAGCAGTTATGAGCGGGGGGCCTACAATGAGCAGTTCTTC. Translating it yields CASSYERGAYNEQFF.

This chain links TRBV11-2 with TRBJ2-5, with TRBD1 matching over 8 bases. Matching the DNA end better, TRBJ2-7 makes the J call doubtful. Germline values: CDR1 SGHAT, CDR2 FQNNGV. CDR3 length equals 18 residues. The CDR3 nucleotides are TGTGCCAGCAGCTTAGACCCCGACAGGGGAGGTTGGTGGGACGAGCAGTACTTC. Translated: CASSLDPDRGGWWDEQYF.

The chain combines TRBV10-2 with TRBJ2-2, with a weak D call TRBD2 (5 bases). Trimming removed 0 bases from V and 0 bases from J, with 11 bases in between. CDR3 length: 17 residues. CDR1 and CDR2 (germline): WSHSY, SAAADI. CDR3 sequence: CASSESGSGANTGELFF. CDR3 DNA: TGCGCCAGCAGTGAGTCGGGGAGCGGAGCGAACACCGGGGAGCTGTTTTTT.

The chain combines TRBV11-1 with TRBJ2-7; D uncertain. This CDR3 spans 13 amino acids. Germline V gene sequence: CDR1 SGHAT, CDR2 FQDESV (reference sequence). V was shortened by 6 bases and J by 1 base, with 10 bases between the two germline ends. The CDR3 nucleotides are TGTGCCAGCAGAAGTGAGGTTTCCTACGAGCAGTACTTC. This codes for CASRSEVSYEQYF.

This chain connects TRBV6-1 to TRBJ1-4; D gene ambiguous. CDR3 length equals 13 residues. CDR1 and CDR2 (germline): MNHNS, SASEGT. V lost 8 bases and J lost 8, with 15 bases in between. CDR3 nucleotides: TGTGCCAGCGGAAATGGCCCCGGGGAAAAACTGTTTTTT. Its translation: CASGNGPGEKLFF.

This chain connects TRBV30 to TRBJ1-2; 8 bases line up with TRBD1. Germline lookup yields CDR1 GTSNPN and CDR2 SVGIG (reference sequence). This CDR3 region has 13 residues. Germline trimming cut 2 bases from V and 4 bases from J; bases unmatched to any gene: 3. The CDR3 sequence is CAWSTGGSYGYTF. The CDR3 region has the DNA TGTGCCTGGAGTACAGGGGGAAGCTATGGCTACACCTTC.